This T cell receptor beta chain was recorded in a study of vaccination and CD4 T cells after COVID-19. This clonotype was recorded a few times. No antigen is known for it. Sample treatment: approximately 11-day PBMC culture with coronavirus spike peptide pools or control peptides (ViraFEST assay). Germline V gives CDR1 DFQATT, CDR2 SNEGSKA (reference sequence). This CDR3 is 16 amino acids long. Trimming removed 6 bases from V and 5 bases from J; junction bases left unmatched: 13. The Oncomine TCR Beta short-read assay was applied to DNA of cultured CD4+ T cells. TCRdb re-derived calls from the PCR reads in MiXCR, one entry per CDR3 protein. The sample yields several thousand distinct CDR3 sequences, 38% seen once.

The sequence derives from a human donor who had recovered from COVID-19. V is TRBV20-1 and J is TRBJ2-5, with 12 bases matching TRBD1. Sequences were obtained from CD4+ T cells from blood, cultured in vitro. The CDR3 here is CSARGGRDRGLETQYF. CDR3 nucleotides: TGCAGTGCCCGCGGGGGCCGGGACAGGGGGCTGGAGACCCAGTACTTC.